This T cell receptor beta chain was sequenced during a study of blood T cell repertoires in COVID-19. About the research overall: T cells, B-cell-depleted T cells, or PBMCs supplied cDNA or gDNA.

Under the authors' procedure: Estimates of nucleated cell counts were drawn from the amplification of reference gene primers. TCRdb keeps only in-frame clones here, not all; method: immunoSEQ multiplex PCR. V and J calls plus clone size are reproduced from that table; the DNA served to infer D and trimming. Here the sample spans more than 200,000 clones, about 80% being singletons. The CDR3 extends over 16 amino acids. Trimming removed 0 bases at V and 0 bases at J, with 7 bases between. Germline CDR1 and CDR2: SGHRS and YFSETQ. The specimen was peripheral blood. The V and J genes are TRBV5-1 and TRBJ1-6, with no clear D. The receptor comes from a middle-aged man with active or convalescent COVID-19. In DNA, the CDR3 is TGCGCCAGCAGCTTGGGTACAGACTCCTATAATTCACCCCTCCACTTT. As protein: CASSLGTDSYNSPLHF.